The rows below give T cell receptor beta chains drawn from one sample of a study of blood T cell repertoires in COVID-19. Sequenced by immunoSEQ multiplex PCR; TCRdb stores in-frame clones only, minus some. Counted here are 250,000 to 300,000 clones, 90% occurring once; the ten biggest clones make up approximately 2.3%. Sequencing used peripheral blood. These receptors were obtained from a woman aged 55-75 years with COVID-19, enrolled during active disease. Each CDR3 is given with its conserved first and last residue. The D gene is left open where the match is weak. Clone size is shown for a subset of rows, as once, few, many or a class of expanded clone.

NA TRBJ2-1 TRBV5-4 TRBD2 CASSLSSGGYNEQFF TGTGCCAGCAGCTTATCTAGCGGGGGATACAATGAGCAGTTCTTC
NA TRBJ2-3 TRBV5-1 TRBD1 CASSPSPAGTGGTDTQYF TGCGCCAGCAGCCCTTCACCTGCCGGGACAGGGGGCACAGATACGCAGTATTTT
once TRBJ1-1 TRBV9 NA CASSVVAGTEAFF TGTGCCAGCAGCGTAGTGGCGGGCACTGAAGCTTTCTTT
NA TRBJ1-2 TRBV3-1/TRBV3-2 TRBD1 CASSDRVANYGYTF TGTGCCAGCAGCGACAGGGTGGCCAACTATGGCTACACCTTC
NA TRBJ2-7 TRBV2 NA CASRGTYDTNEQYF TGTGCCAGCAGAGGGACATACGACACCAACGAGCAGTACTTC
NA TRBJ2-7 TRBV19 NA CASSIAADSYEQYF TGTGCCAGTAGTATAGCGGCGGACTCCTACGAGCAGTACTTC
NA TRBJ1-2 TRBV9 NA CASSVEQGLYGYTF TGTGCCAGCAGCGTAGAACAGGGTCTATATGGCTACACCTTC
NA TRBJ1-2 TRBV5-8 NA CASSPVNGYTF TGTGCCAGCAGTCCAGTTAATGGCTACACCTTC
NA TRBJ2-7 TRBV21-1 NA CARTGTDYEQYF TGTGCCAGAACCGGGACAGACTACGAGCAGTACTTC
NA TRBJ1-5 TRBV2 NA CASRQGSNQPQHF TGTGCCAGCAGACAGGGCAGCAATCAGCCCCAGCATTTT
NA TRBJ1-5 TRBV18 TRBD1 CASSPNPGTGHQPQHF TGTGCCAGCTCACCGAACCCCGGGACAGGGCATCAGCCCCAGCATTTT
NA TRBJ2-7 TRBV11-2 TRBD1 CASSRRQGNEQYF TGTGCCAGCAGCCGCCGACAGGGGAACGAGCAGTACTTC
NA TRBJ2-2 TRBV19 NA CASSIPGSGTGELFF TGTGCCAGTAGTATACCCGGGTCGGGGACCGGGGAGCTGTTTTTT